This entry concerns a single T cell receptor beta chain. Antigen: not known. Deep TCR-beta sequencing used DNA from uncultured naive and memory CD4+ T cells. Data came from immunoSEQ multiplex PCR; TCRdb stores just in-frame clones and leaves some out. Among about 59,000 clones listed, roughly 88% were seen once. Before the COVID-19 pandemic, during about 2010-2018, CD4+ T cells were taken from unexposed donors. This sample is drawn from a study of CD4 T cells in relation to SARS-CoV-2 and coronaviruses. Study as a whole: The restricting HLA molecule for shared crossreactive spike epitopes was mapped. Study outcomes and limitations: Compared with monoreactive clones, crossreactive clones showed significantly weaker SARS-CoV-2 expansion. No donor gave both pre-pandemic and post-infection samples.

The V gene lost 6 bases and the J gene lost 3 bases, with 12 bases spanning the gap. Germline V lookup: CDR1 MNHEY, CDR2 SVGAGI. This CDR3 is 14 amino acids long. The rearrangement joins TRBV6-5 to TRBJ2-1; perhaps D is TRBD1 or TRBD2 (6 bases each). Sample: memory CD4+ T cells from PBMCs. The origin of this receptor is a human donor in good health. CDR3 DNA: TGTGCCAGCAGCGGCGGGACAATCTACAATGAGCAGTTCTTC. Translation gives CASSGGTIYNEQFF.